This TCR beta chain was found in a study of cytomegalovirus exposure and HLA in healthy donors. Study-level findings and limits: Confirmation was obtained in vitro that a few CMV-associated chains are specific for CMV antigens.

A remark on this clone: Its antigen is still unknown.

A multiplex PCR was run with 60 Vbeta primers and 13 Jbeta primers. Produced via immunoSEQ multiplex PCR; TCRdb's table is partial and in-frame only. The profile shows more than 110,000 clones, 70% to 80% of them singletons. Sequencing was carried out using PBMCs. The receptor comes from a female donor in good health and CMV-seronegative.

This CDR3 is CASSFWQGAAYEQYF. The CDR3 region has the DNA TGTGCCAGCAGTTTTTGGCAGGGGGCGGCGTACGAGCAGTACTTC. This chain links TRBV11-2 with TRBJ2-7; 8 bases are a match to TRBD1. Losses at the gene ends were 6 bases for V and 4 bases for J; bases not matched to a gene: 11. This CDR3 is built from 15 residues. Germline V gene data show CDR1 as SGHAT and CDR2 as FQNNGV.